This T cell receptor (beta chain) was identified during a study of blood T cell repertoires in COVID-19 (dated by TCRdb to 2018 to 2020). Study-wide context: The collaborator samples originated in the United States, Italy and Spain and spanned the acute and convalescent phases of COVID-19. The prospective study material was composed of cDNA or gDNA derived from T cells, B-cell-depleted T cells, or PBMCs. Deeply sampled blood TCRbeta repertoires from subjects exposed to, actively infected with, or recovered from COVID-19 were included in the dataset. The repertoires were released in a freely available public database intended as a resource for research on the immune response to SARS-CoV-2. Samples came from the ongoing ImmuneRACE study (first 160 participants) plus 1,254 subjects from 6 global collaborators. A de-identified subject ID, COVID-19 status, age in years and sex were almost always included in the sample metadata. HLA class I and class II types, where available, came from metadata supplied by the sample provider rather than from assay-based typing.

V is clipped by 1 base and J by 0 bases, and the sequence between their germline boundaries is 6 bases long. The germline V gene (reference sequence) specifies LNHDA as CDR1 and SQIVND as CDR2. Measured from the cysteine to the phenylalanine, the CDR3 is 14 residues long. Only CDR3 DNA is held: 42 bases, read in frame from base 1. TCRbeta CDR3 regions were amplified from genomic DNA using the immunoSEQ Assay, a bias-controlled multiplex PCR. The original pipeline was this. Nucleated cell counts per sample were estimated from amplification of reference gene primers within the assay. Sequence reads were collapsed and filtered to measure the absolute abundance of every unique TCRbeta CDR3 rearrangement. For each sample, productive Simpson clonality was calculated as the square root of Simpson's diversity index over productive rearrangements. Not all clones reach the TCRdb copy of this immuneACCESS table, which keeps in-frame sequences only. Checked studies attribute under half of the gap to unresolved V genes and leave the rest unexplained. That table is the source of V, J and clone size, and D and trimming were worked out from the DNA. For this sample there are over 100,000 clones; just under 85% appear just once. The ten largest make up about 3.3% of the sample.

In this sample, this clone turned up many times. It has no known antigen specificity. Base qualities were left out, and no much larger clone turns up one base away. Study-wide findings and limitations: The quantity of clinical and demographic metadata differed by source and by participant and was supplied without curation.

Collaborating institutions collected whole blood in K2EDTA tubes following their own protocols. For TCRbeta analysis, collaborators shipped samples in one of three forms: frozen whole blood, isolated PBMCs, or DNA extracted from either of those sample types. The sequencing sample was made of peripheral blood. The origin of this receptor is an elderly woman with active or convalescent COVID-19. The rearrangement combines TRBV19 with TRBJ1-1, with the D gene not confidently named. The CDR3 is CASSIGSVNTEAFF. The DNA reads TGTGCCAGTAGTATAGGGTCGGTGAACACTGAAGCTTTCTTT.